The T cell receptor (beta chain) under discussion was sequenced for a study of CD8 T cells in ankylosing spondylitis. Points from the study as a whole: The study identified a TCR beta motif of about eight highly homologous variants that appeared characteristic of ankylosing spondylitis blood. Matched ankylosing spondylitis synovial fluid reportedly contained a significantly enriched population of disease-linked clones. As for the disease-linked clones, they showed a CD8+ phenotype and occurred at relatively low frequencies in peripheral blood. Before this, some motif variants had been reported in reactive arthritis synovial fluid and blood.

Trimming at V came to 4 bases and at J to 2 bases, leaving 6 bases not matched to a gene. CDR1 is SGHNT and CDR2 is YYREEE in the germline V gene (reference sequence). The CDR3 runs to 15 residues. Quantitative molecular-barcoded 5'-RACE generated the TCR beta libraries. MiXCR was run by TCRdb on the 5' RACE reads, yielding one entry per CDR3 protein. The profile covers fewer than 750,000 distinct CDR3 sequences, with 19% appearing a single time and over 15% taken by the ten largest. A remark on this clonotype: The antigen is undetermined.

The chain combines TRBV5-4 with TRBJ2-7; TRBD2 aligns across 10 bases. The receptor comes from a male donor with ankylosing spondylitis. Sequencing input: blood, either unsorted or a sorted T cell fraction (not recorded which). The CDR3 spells CASSPGSGGTYEQYF. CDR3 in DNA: TGTGCCAGCAGCCCGGGTAGCGGGGGGACCTACGAGCAGTACTTC. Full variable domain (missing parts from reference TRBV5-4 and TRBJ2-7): ETGVTQSPTHLIKTRGQQVTLRCSSQSGHNTVSWYQQALGQGPQFIFQYYREEENGRGNFPPRFSGLQFPNYSSELNVNALELDDSALYLCASSPGSGGTYEQYFGPGTRLTVT.